Presented here are 31 T cell receptor beta chains from one specimen sequenced in a study of CD4 T cell repertoires in COVID-19 listed by TCRdb under 2021. The label giving this sample's time point can be read as: sample from a COVID-19-recovered individual after infection. Receptor libraries were prepared by the immunoSEQ multiplex PCR assay. TCRdb mirrors the immuneACCESS table, restricted to in-frame sequences. Some clones are absent from its copies; in checked studies, under half trace to an unresolved V gene, and the reason for the others is unknown. This sample lists more than 65,000 clones; 83% were detected once. Approximately 0.55% of the sample belongs to the ten largest clones. The source was CD4+ T cells from peripheral blood, collected after recovery from COVID-19. Receptors were obtained from a human donor who had COVID-19.

A remark on this clone: This sample includes further DNA sequences coding for the same CDR3. The rearrangement joins TRBV18 to TRBJ2-7, with 7 bases fitting TRBD1. Per germline, CDR1 KGHSH and CDR2 LQKENI. CDR3 length: 14 residues. J was trimmed by 3 bases and V by 3 bases; bases with no gene match: 5. CDR3 sequence: CASSPRTGLYEQYF. CDR3 coding DNA: TGTGCCAGCTCACCTCGGACAGGACTCTACGAGCAGTACTTC.

V gene TRBV5-4 combines with J gene TRBJ2-1, with 8 bases identical to TRBD2. This CDR3 spans 15 amino acids. Per germline, CDR1 SGHNT and CDR2 YYREEE (reference sequence). The V and J ends lost 4 bases and 6 bases, in that order; junction bases with no gene match: 9. The CDR3 sequence: CASSPAGGRSNEQFF. In DNA form, the CDR3 reads TGTGCCAGCAGCCCTGCGGGGGGACGGAGCAATGAGCAGTTCTTC.

This chain uses TRBV5-1 with TRBJ2-2; 8 bases agree with TRBD1. This CDR3 is built from 14 residues. Per the germline V gene, CDR1 is SGHRS and CDR2 is YFSETQ. J was trimmed by 3 bases and V by 3 bases; bases with no gene match: 1. CDR3 amino acids: CASSWTGYTGELFF. For the CDR3, the DNA is TGCGCCAGCAGCTGGACAGGGTACACCGGGGAGCTGTTTTTT.

The chain couples TRBV7-2 to TRBJ1-5, with D maybe TRBD1 (5 bases). This CDR3 spans 15 amino acids. Germline CDR1 SGHTA, CDR2 FQGNSA. The V and J ends lost 5 bases and 7 bases respectively, with 18 bases between them. CDR3 in DNA: TGTGCCAGCAGCGCCCACGGGGGAAAGGACCAGCCCCAGCATTTT. This translates into CASSAHGGKDQPQHF.

This clone turned up a few times. V gene TRBV6-6 combines with J gene TRBJ1-5; D is possibly TRBD1 (6 bases). Germline V gives CDR1 MNHNY, CDR2 SVGAGI (reference sequence). The CDR3 extends over 14 amino acids. Trimming removed 0 bases from V and 4 bases from J, with 7 bases in between. CDR3 region: CASSYSGANQPQHF. CDR3 coding DNA: TGTGCCAGCAGTTACTCGGGGGCGAATCAGCCCCAGCATTTT.

This sequence joins TRBV5-5 and TRBJ1-1, with D possibly TRBD1 on 5 matching bases. Deletions cut 0 bases from V and 1 base from J, with 16 bases between. The CDR3 consists of 17 residues. Germline lookup yields CDR1 SGHKS and CDR2 YYEKEE (reference sequence). The DNA of the CDR3 is TGTGCCAGCAGCTTGGCCCCACCGGGGACCGGGAACACTGAAGCTTTCTTT. This codes for CASSLAPPGTGNTEAFF.

The chain employs TRBV19 and TRBJ1-5, with D perhaps matching TRBD1 (5 bases). This CDR3 is built from 15 residues. Trimming removed 5 bases from V and 6 bases from J, with 17 bases in between. Per germline, CDR1 LNHDA and CDR2 SQIVND (reference sequence). The CDR3: CASSYGSGFGQPQHF. The CDR3 coding sequence is TGTGCCAGTAGTTACGGGTCAGGGTTCGGTCAGCCCCAGCATTTT.

The V call is TRBV7-9, the J call TRBJ2-3; D perhaps matches TRBD2 (5 bases). The ends were cut back, 3 bases at V and 0 bases at J, with 7 bases in the middle. Germline V gene data show CDR1 as SEHNR and CDR2 as FQNEAQ (reference sequence). CDR3 length: 14 residues. The DNA of the CDR3 is TGTGCCAGCAGCTTTAGCGTTAGCACAGATACGCAGTATTTT. Translation: CASSFSVSTDTQYF.

The gene calls are TRBV5-1 and TRBJ2-2; possible D gene TRBD1, 6 bases. Trimming cost V 4 bases and J 0 bases, with 10 bases left between them. CDR1 and CDR2 from the germline V gene are SGHRS and YFSETQ. The CDR3 loop spans 15 amino acids. In DNA, the CDR3 is TGCGCCAGCAGCACGACAGGAACGAACACCGGGGAGCTGTTTTTT. It codes for CASSTTGTNTGELFF.

This chain joins TRBV5-5 and TRBJ2-1, with D possibly being TRBD2 (6 bases). Deletions cut 4 bases from V and 6 bases from J, with 14 bases between. This CDR3 is built from 14 residues. Germline V gives CDR1 SGHKS, CDR2 YYEKEE (reference sequence). CDR3 sequence reads: CASSPGLQINEQFF. CDR3 sequence (DNA): TGTGCCAGCAGCCCGGGACTCCAGATCAATGAGCAGTTCTTC.

V is TRBV6-1 and J is TRBJ2-1; D is perhaps TRBD1 (5 bases). The ends were cut back, 2 bases at V and 4 bases at J, with 15 bases in the middle. CDR1 and CDR2 (germline): MNHNS, SASEGT. This CDR3 comprises 16 residues. CDR3 sequence: CASSELRDSYYNEQFF. The DNA of the CDR3 is TGTGCCAGCAGTGAATTAAGAGACAGCTATTACAATGAGCAGTTCTTC.

The V call is TRBV28, the J call TRBJ2-7, with 9 bases fitting TRBD2. The germline V gene encodes CDR1 MDHEN and CDR2 SYDVKM. The CDR3 sequence is 15 residues long. V gave up 3 bases and J gave up 3 bases; unmatched junction bases: 6. DNA for the CDR3: TGTGCCAGCAGTTTGAGCGGGAGGCTAAGCTACGAGCAGTACTTC. This codes for CASSLSGRLSYEQYF.

The chain is built from TRBV7-9 and TRBJ1-4; D might be TRBD1 (6 bases). Germline CDR1 SEHNR, CDR2 FQNEAQ (reference sequence). Trimming shortened V by 5 bases and J by 4 bases, and 14 bases separated the two germline ends. CDR3 size: 15 residues. CDR3 bases: TGTGCCAGCAGCCCGCGTAACAGGGTTAATGAAAAACTGTTTTTT. This codes for CASSPRNRVNEKLFF.

The chain uses TRBV6-1 and TRBJ2-7, with 14 bases fitting TRBD2. The CDR3 runs 15 residues. Germline V gene lookup returns CDR1 MNHNS and CDR2 SASEGT. V shed 5 bases and J 6 bases; nucleotides not matched to a gene: 6. The CDR3 DNA sequence: TGTGCCAGCAGTTTGACTAGCGGGAGGGCCGGCGAGCAGTACTTC. Translating gives CASSLTSGRAGEQYF.

The V call is TRBV29-1, the J call TRBJ2-2, with D perhaps TRBD2 (7 bases). Germline CDR1 SQVTM, CDR2 ANQGSEA. Trimming pared 7 bases from V and 2 bases from J, leaving 20 bases between. The CDR3 contains 16 residues. The CDR3 bases are TGCAGCGCGGGACGGGGGCTAGCGGTCAACACCGGGGAGCTGTTTTTT. Residues: CSAGRGLAVNTGELFF.

The V gene is TRBV6-5, the J gene TRBJ2-2; TRBD2 matches 9 bases. V gave up 10 bases and J gave up 2 bases; unmatched junction bases: 8. Germline CDR1 MNHEY, CDR2 SVGAGI. The CDR3 runs to 15 residues. Here the CDR3 reads CATQIAGDNTGELFF. In DNA, the CDR3 is TGTGCCACCCAGATAGCGGGGGATAACACCGGGGAGCTGTTTTTT.

V usage is TRBV7-8 and J usage is TRBJ1-1; 9 bases fit TRBD1. CDR1 is SGHVS and CDR2 is FQNEAQ in the germline V gene. V dropped 3 bases and J dropped 10; count of bases not matched to a gene: 6. The CDR3 has 13 amino acids. CDR3 sequence reads: CASSLAQGASAFF. In DNA, the CDR3 is TGTGCCAGCAGCTTGGCACAGGGGGCCTCAGCTTTCTTT.

This chain links TRBV5-1 with TRBJ2-3; no reliable D call. V shed 2 bases and J shed 2 bases, with 6 bases lying between them. The CDR3 length is 13 residues. Germline values: CDR1 SGHRS, CDR2 YFSETQ. This CDR3 reads CASSLLPTDTQYF. The DNA of the CDR3 is TGCGCCAGCAGCTTACTGCCCACAGATACGCAGTATTTT.

The chain uses TRBV18 and TRBJ2-3, with 9 bases fitting TRBD2. The germline V gene has CDR1 KGHSH and CDR2 LQKENI. The CDR3 is made up of 16 amino acids. Unmatched junction bases numbered 8, after V lost 6 bases and J lost 1 base. CDR3 sequence (DNA): TGTGCCAGCTCTCCCAGGACTAGCGATGGCACAGATACGCAGTATTTT. Translated: CASSPRTSDGTDTQYF.

The chain couples TRBV6-1 to TRBJ1-2; D gene uncertain. Trimming cost V 8 bases and J 3 bases, with 7 bases left between them. This CDR3 contains 11 residues. Germline V gives CDR1 MNHNS, CDR2 SASEGT. CDR3 amino acids: CASRQDYGYTF. The CDR3 DNA is TGTGCCAGCCGCCAAGACTATGGCTACACCTTC.

The J gene is TRBJ2-3, the V gene TRBV18; D possibly corresponds to TRBD2 (6 bases). V lost 3 bases to trimming and J lost 1 base, with 17 bases between them. The CDR3 contains 17 residues. Looked up from germline, CDR1 is KGHSH and CDR2 is LQKENI. CDR3 in amino acids: CASSPPLGGAGTDTQYF. In nucleotides, the CDR3 is TGTGCCAGCTCACCGCCCCTGGGAGGTGCCGGCACAGATACGCAGTATTTT.

This rearrangement joins TRBV27 to TRBJ1-1; no clear D. Trimming left V 1 base short and J 5 bases short, with 8 bases between. CDR1 is MNHEY and CDR2 is SMNVEV in the germline V gene (reference sequence). The CDR3 consists of 13 residues. The CDR3 here is CASSLYGVTEAFF. The CDR3 DNA sequence: TGTGCCAGCAGTTTATATGGGGTAACTGAAGCTTTCTTT.

The J gene is TRBJ2-1, the V gene TRBV7-9, with TRBD2 identical over 8 bases. The CDR3 length is 15 residues. Per the germline V gene, CDR1 is SEHNR and CDR2 is FQNEAQ (reference sequence). Losses at the gene ends were 5 bases for V and 0 bases for J; bases not matched to a gene: 3. The CDR3 DNA is TGTGCCAGCAGCCCAAGCGGGAGCTCCTACAATGAGCAGTTCTTC. This encodes CASSPSGSSYNEQFF.

This clone was seen a handful of times. This chain links TRBV6-2 or TRBV6-3 with TRBJ1-5; D gene uncertain. The V end was cut by 2 bases, the J end by 2 bases, with 7 bases between. The CDR3 is 14 amino acids. Germline CDR1 is MNHEY and CDR2 is SVGEGT. The CDR3 loop reads CASSYEWGNQPQHF. For the CDR3, the DNA is TGTGCCAGCAGTTACGAATGGGGCAATCAGCCCCAGCATTTT.

The CDR3 region is CASSFLDTQYF. DNA of the CDR3: TGTGCCAGCAGTTTCTTAGATACGCAGTATTTT. This chain uses TRBV28 with TRBJ2-3; D is undetermined. The germline CDR1 and CDR2 sequences are MDHEN and SYDVKM. The CDR3 runs 11 residues. The V gene lost 3 bases and the J gene lost 5 bases, with 3 bases spanning the gap.

The chain carries TRBV4-1 and TRBJ2-7, with TRBD1 matching 9 bases. Trimming took 8 bases from V and 1 from J; bases not matched to a gene: 9. Germline V gives CDR1 MGHRA, CDR2 YSYEKL. The CDR3 runs to 15 residues. The CDR3 loop is CASGLGTGYSYEQYF. The DNA for the CDR3 is TGCGCCAGCGGCCTGGGGACAGGGTATTCCTACGAGCAGTACTTC.

The V gene is TRBV7-2, the J gene TRBJ2-7; TRBD1 matches 7 bases. This CDR3 comprises 15 residues. V dropped 3 bases and J dropped 4; count of bases not matched to a gene: 9. CDR1 and CDR2 from the germline V gene are SGHTA and FQGNSA. The DNA for the CDR3 is TGTGCCAGCAGCTTGTGGGACAGCCCTTCTTACGAGCAGTACTTC. Translating gives CASSLWDSPSYEQYF.

This CDR3 is CAISSGGENLLKQFF. DNA of the CDR3: TGTGCCATCTCTAGCGGGGGGGAGAATTTATTGAAGCAGTTCTTC. The chain carries TRBV10-3 and TRBJ2-1; TRBD2 aligns across 12 bases. V shed 8 bases, J shed 11 bases, and the junction held 13 bases outside the gene matches. The CDR3 length is 15 residues. CDR1 is ENHRY and CDR2 is SYGVKD in the germline V gene.

The chain employs TRBV7-9 and TRBJ1-4; D is uncertain. The CDR3 is made up of 16 amino acids. Germline assignment: CDR1 SEHNR and CDR2 FQNEAQ (reference sequence). Deletions cut 1 base from V and 0 bases from J, with 9 bases between. This CDR3 is CASSLDWESTNEKLFF. The DNA for the CDR3 is TGTGCCAGCAGCTTAGATTGGGAATCAACTAATGAAAAACTGTTTTTT.

This clone was picked up a small number of times. The J gene is TRBJ1-4, the V gene TRBV2, with TRBD1 matching 9 bases. This CDR3 spans 14 amino acids. The V gene's germline CDR1 is SNHLY and CDR2 FYNNEI. Trimming at V came to 7 bases and at J to 4 bases, leaving 4 bases not matched to a gene. The CDR3 region is CASTYRGHNEKLFF. DNA of the CDR3: TGTGCCAGCACCTACAGGGGGCATAATGAAAAACTGTTTTTT.

J is TRBJ2-7 and V is TRBV19, with a weak D call TRBD2 (5 bases). Germline CDR1 LNHDA, CDR2 SQIVND (reference sequence). The V end was cut by 4 bases, the J end by 2 bases, with 9 bases between. The CDR3 consists of 13 residues. The CDR3 DNA sequence: TGTGCCAGTAGTACCCGGGATACCTACGAGCAGTACTTC. Its protein is CASSTRDTYEQYF.